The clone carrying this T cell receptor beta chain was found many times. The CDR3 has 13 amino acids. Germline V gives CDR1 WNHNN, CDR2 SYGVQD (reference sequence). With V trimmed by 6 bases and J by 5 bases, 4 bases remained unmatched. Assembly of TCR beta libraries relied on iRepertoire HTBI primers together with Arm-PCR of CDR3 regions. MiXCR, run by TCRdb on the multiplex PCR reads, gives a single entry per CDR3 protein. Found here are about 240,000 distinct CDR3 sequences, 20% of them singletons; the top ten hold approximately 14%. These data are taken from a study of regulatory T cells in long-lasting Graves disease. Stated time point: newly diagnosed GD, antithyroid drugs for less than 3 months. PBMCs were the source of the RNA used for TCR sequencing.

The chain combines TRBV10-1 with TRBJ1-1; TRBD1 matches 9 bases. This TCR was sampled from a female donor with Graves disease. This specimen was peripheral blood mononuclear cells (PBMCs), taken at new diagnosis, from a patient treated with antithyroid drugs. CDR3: CASSDRGITEAFF. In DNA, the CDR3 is TGCGCCAGCAGCGACAGGGGGATTACTGAAGCTTTCTTT.